This T cell receptor beta chain was identified in a study of patients and donors after allogeneic stem cell transplantation. TCRdb recomputed calls from the RT-PCR reads with MiXCR, one row per CDR3 protein. The sample includes roughly 180,000 distinct CDR3 sequences, around two fifths seen only once; the top ten take approximately 32%. This CDR3 has 13 amino acids. Trimming shortened V by 7 bases and J by 7 bases, and 17 bases separated the two germline ends. CDR1 SGHRS and CDR2 YFSETQ come from the germline V gene. There are a few counts of this clonotype. Sequencing was done on a sample of blood, either unsorted or a sorted T cell fraction (not recorded which). The source of this sequence is a human donor who was either an allogeneic HSCT recipient or a stem cell or donor lymphocyte infusion donor (not recorded which). It is not recorded whose cells these are; they may come from a transplant donor. The chain uses TRBV5-1 and TRBJ1-1; no clear D gene. The CDR3 here is CASRAAGALEAFF. The CDR3 DNA sequence: TGCGCCAGCCGGGCCGCAGGCGCCCTTGAAGCTTTCTTT.